The clone carrying this TCR beta chain has only a few counts. These data originate in a study of cytomegalovirus exposure and HLA in healthy donors. 60 Vbeta and 13 Jbeta primers were used in PCR. Profiled with immunoSEQ multiplex PCR; TCRdb holds only in-frame clones, not every one. In the table there are 100,000 to 140,000 clones, 77% of which are singletons. Trimming removed 3 bases at V and 1 base at J, with 13 bases between. Germline CDR1 is LNHDA and CDR2 is SQIVND (reference sequence). CDR3 length equals 15 residues. The rearrangement links TRBV19 to TRBJ2-7; D is perhaps TRBD2 (5 bases). This clonotype was sampled from a male donor in good health and CMV-seronegative. Sequenced: PBMCs. The chain's CDR3 is CASSIRWSGSYEQYF. The CDR3 DNA reads TGTGCCAGTAGTATTAGGTGGAGCGGATCCTACGAGCAGTACTTC. Full variable domain (missing parts from reference TRBV19 and TRBJ2-7): DGGITQSPKYLFRKEGQNVTLSCEQNLNHDAMYWYRQDPGQGLRLIYYSQIVNDFQKGDIAEGYSVSREKKESFPLTVTSAQKNPTAFYLCASSIRWSGSYEQYFGPGTRLTVT.